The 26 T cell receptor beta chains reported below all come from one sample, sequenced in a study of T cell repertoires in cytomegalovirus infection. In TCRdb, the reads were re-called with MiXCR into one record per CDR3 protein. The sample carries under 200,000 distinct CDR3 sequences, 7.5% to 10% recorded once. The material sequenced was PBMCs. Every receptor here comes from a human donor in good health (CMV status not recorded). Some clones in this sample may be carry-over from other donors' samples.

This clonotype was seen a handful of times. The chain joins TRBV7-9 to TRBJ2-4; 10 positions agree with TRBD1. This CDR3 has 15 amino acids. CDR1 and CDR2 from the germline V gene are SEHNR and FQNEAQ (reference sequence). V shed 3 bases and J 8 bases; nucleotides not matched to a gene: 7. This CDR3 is CASSFTGTGVDIQYF. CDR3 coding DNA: TGTGCCAGCAGCTTTACCGGGACAGGGGTCGACATTCAGTACTTC.

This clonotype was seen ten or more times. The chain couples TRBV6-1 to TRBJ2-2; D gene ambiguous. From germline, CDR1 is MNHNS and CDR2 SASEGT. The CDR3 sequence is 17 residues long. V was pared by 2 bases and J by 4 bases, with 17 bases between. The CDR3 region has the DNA TGTGCCAGCAGTGAAATTCTACCCCCGTCGGGCACCGGGGAGCTGTTTTTT. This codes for CASSEILPPSGTGELFF.

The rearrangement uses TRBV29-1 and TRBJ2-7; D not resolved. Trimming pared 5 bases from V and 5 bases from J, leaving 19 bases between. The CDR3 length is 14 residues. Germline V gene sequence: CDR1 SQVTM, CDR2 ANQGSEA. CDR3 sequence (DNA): TGCAGCGTTCTAATGTCGACCCTGCCCCACGAGCAGTACTTC. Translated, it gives CSVLMSTLPHEQYF.

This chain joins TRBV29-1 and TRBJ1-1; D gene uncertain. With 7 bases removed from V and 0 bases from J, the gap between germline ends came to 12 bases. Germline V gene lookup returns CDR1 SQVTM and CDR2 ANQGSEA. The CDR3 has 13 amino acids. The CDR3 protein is CSAGNHMNTEAFF. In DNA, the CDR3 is TGCAGCGCCGGGAACCACATGAACACTGAAGCTTTCTTT. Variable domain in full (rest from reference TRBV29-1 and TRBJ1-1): SAVISQKPSRDICQRGTSLTIQCQVDSQVTMMFWYRQQPGQSLTLIATANQGSEATYESGFVIDKFPISRPNLTFSTLTVSNMSPEDSSIYLCSAGNHMNTEAFFGQGTRLTVV.

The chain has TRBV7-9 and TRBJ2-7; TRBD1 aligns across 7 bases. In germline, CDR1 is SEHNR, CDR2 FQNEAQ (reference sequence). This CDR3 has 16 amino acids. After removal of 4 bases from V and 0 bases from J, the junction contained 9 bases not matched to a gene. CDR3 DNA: TGTGCCAGCAGCTCTAGGGGGACAGCTCACTCCTACGAGCAGTACTTC. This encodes CASSSRGTAHSYEQYF.

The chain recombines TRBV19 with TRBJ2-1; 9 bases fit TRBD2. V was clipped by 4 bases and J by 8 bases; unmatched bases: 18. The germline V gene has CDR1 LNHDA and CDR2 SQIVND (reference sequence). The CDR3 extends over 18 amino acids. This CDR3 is CASSTGTSWANSDDEQFF. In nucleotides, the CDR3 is TGTGCCAGTAGTACCGGGACTAGCTGGGCGAACTCGGACGATGAGCAGTTCTTC.

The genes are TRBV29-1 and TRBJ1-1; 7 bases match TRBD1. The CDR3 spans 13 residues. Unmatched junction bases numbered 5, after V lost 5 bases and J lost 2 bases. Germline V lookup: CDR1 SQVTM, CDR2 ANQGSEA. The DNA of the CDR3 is TGCAGCGTTCTGGGACAGAGAAACACTGAAGCTTTCTTT. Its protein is CSVLGQRNTEAFF.

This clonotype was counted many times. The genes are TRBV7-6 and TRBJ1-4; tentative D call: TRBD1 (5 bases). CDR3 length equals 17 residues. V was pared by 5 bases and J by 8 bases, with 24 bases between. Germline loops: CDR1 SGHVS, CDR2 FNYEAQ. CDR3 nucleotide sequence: TGTGCCAGCAGCCCCGGGCGAAGGGGCCCCTCTTGGGAAAAACTGTTTTTT. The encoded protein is CASSPGRRGPSWEKLFF.

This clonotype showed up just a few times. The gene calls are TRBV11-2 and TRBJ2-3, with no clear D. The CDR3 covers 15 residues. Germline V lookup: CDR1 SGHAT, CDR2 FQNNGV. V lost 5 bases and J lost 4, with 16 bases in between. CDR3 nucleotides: TGTGCCAGCAGCCCAGCTGGAACAGCACCAGATACGCAGTATTTT. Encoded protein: CASSPAGTAPDTQYF.

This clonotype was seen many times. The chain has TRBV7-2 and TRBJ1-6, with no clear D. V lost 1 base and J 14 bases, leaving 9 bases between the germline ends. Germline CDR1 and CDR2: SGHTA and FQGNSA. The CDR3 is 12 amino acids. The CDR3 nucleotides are TGTGCCAGCAGCTTAGTCATGGGATCCCTCCACTTT. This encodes CASSLVMGSLHF.

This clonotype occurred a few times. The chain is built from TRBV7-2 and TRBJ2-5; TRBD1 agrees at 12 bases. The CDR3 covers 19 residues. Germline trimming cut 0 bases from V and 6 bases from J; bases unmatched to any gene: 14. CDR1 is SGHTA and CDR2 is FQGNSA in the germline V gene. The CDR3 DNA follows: TGTGCCAGCAGCTTAGCATTATCTGGGGGACAGGGGGCTCGAAAGACCCAGTACTTC. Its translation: CASSLALSGGQGARKTQYF.

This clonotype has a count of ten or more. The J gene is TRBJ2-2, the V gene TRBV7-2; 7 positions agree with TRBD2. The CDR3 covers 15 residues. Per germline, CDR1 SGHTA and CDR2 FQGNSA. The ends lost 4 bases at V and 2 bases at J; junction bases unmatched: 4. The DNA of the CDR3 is TGTGCCAGCAGCTGGGGACTACCCAACACCGGGGAGCTGTTTTTT. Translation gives CASSWGLPNTGELFF.

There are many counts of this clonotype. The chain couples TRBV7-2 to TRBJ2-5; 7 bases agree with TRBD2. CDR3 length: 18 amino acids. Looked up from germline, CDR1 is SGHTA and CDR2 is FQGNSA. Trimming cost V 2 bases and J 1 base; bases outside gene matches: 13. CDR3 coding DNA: TGTGCCAGCAGCTTACGGCAAACTGAGCGGGGAGGCCAAGAGACCCAGTACTTC. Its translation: CASSLRQTERGGQETQYF. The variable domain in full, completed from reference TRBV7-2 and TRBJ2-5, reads GAGVSQSPSNKVTEKGKDVELRCDPISGHTALYWYRQSLGQGLEFLIYFQGNSAPDKSGLPSDRFSAERTGGSVSTLTIQRTQQEDSAVYLCASSLRQTERGGQETQYFGPGTRLLVL.

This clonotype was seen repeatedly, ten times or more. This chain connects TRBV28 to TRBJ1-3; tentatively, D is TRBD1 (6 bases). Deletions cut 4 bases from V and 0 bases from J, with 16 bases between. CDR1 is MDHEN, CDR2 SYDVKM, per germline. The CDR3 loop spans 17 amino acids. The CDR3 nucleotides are TGTGCCAGCAGTTCCCTAATGACAGGCTTCTCTGGAAACACCATATATTTT. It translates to CASSSLMTGFSGNTIYF.

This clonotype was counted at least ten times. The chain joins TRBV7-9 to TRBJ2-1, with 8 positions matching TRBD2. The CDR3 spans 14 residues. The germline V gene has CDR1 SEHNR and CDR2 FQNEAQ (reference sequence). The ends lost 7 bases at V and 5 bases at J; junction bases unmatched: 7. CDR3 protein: CASTMSGSHNEQFF. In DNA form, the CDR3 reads TGTGCCAGCACCATGAGCGGGAGTCACAATGAGCAGTTCTTC.

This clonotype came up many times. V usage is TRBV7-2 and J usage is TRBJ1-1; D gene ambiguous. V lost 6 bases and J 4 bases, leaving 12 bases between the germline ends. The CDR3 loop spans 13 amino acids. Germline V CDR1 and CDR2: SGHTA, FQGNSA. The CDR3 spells CASRTRRITEAFF. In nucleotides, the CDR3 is TGTGCCAGCAGAACAAGAAGGATCACTGAAGCTTTCTTT.

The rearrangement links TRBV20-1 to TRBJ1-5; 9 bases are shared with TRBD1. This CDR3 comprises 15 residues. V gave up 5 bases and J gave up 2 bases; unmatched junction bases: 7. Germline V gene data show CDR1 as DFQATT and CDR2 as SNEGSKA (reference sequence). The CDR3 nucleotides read TGCAGTGCTTCACAGGGGGCCGATGGCAATCAGCCCCAGCATTTT. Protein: CSASQGADGNQPQHF.

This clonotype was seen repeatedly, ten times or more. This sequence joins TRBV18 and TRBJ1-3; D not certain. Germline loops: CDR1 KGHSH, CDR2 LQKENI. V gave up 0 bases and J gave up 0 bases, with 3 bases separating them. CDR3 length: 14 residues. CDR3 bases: TGTGCCAGCTCACCACCGGGCTCTGGAAACACCATATATTTT. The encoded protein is CASSPPGSGNTIYF.

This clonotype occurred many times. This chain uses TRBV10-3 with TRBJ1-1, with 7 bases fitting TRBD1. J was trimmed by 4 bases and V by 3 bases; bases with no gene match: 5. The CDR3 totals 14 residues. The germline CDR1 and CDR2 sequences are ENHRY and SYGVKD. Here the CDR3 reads CAISEQTGSTEAFF. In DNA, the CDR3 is TGTGCCATCAGTGAACAGACAGGGAGCACTGAAGCTTTCTTT.

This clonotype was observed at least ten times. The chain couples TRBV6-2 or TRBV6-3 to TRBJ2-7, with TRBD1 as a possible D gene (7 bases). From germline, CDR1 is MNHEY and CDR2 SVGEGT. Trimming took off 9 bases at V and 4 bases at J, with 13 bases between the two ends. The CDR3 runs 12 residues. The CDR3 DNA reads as TGTGCCAGTAGCGGACAGGTTTACGAGCAGTACTTC. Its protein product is CASSGQVYEQYF.

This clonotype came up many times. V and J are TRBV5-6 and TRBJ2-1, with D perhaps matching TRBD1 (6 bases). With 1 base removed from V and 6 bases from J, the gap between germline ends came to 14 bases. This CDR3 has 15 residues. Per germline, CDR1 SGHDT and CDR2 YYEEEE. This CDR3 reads CASSLYLGTTNEQFF. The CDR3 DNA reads TGTGCCAGCAGCTTGTACCTCGGGACAACCAATGAGCAGTTCTTC. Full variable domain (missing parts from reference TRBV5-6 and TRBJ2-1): DAGVTQSPTHLIKTRGQQVTLRCSPKSGHDTVSWYQQALGQGPQFIFQYYEEEERQRGNFPDRFSGHQFPNYSSELNVNALLLGDSALYLCASSLYLGTTNEQFFGPGTRLTVL.

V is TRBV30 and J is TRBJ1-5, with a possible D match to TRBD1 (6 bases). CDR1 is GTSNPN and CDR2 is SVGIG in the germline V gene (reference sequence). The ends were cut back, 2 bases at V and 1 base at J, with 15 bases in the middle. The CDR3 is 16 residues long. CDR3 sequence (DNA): TGTGCCTGGAGTCCCGCCCGCAGGGGAAGCAATCAGCCCCAGCATTTT. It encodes CAWSPARRGSNQPQHF.

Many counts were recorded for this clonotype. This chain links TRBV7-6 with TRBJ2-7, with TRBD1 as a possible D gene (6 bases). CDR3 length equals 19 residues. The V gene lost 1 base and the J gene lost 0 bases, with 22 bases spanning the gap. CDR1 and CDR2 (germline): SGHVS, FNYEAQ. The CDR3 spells CASSLEAARQAPSSYEQYF. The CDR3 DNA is TGTGCCAGCAGCTTAGAAGCCGCTAGACAGGCGCCTAGCTCCTACGAGCAGTACTTC.

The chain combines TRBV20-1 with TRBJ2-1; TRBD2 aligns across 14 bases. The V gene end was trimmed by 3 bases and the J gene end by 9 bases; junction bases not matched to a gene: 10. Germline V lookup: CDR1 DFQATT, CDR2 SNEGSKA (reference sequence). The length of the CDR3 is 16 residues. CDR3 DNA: TGCAGTGCTAGTGGTGGCGGACTAGCGGGGGGTATTGAGCAGTTCTTC. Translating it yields CSASGGGLAGGIEQFF.

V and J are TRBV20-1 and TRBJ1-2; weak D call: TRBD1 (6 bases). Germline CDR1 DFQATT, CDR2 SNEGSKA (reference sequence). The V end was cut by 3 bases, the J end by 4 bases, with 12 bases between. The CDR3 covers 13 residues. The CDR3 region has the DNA TGCAGTGCTAGGACCCCGGACAGCTATGGCTACACCTTC. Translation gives CSARTPDSYGYTF.

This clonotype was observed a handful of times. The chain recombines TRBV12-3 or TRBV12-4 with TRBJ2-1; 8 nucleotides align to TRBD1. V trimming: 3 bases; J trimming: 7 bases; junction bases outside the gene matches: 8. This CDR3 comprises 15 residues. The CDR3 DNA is TGTGCCAGCAGTTTGTCCCAGGGGGCGGTGAATGAGCAGTTCTTC. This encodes CASSLSQGAVNEQFF.